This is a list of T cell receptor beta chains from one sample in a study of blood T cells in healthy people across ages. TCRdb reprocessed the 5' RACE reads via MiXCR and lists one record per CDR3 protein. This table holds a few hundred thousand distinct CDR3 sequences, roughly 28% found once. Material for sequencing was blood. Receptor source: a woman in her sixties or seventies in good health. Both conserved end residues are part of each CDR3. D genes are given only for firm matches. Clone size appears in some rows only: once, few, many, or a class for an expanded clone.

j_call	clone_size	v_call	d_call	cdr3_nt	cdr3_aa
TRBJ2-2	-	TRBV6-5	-	TGTGCCAGCAGTTACTCCACGGGGCCCACCGGGGAGCTGTTTTTT	CASSYSTGPTGELFF
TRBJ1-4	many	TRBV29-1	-	TGCAGCGTTGGAAAGTCTAATGAAAAACTGTTTTTT	CSVGKSNEKLFF
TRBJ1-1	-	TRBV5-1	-	TGCGCCAGCGGCGATTTGGATACTGAAGCTTTCTTT	CASGDLDTEAFF
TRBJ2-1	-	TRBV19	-	TGTGCCAGTAGTATCCCCGGGGGCCTTAATGAGCAGTTCTTC	CASSIPGGLNEQFF
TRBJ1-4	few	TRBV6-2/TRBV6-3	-	TGTGCCAGCAGTTACTCGACAGGCGTTAATGAAAAACTGTTTTTT	CASSYSTGVNEKLFF
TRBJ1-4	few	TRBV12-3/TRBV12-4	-	TGTGCCAGCAGAAAACAGGGTTCAACTAATGAAAAACTGTTTTTT	CASRKQGSTNEKLFF
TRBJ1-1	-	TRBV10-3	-	TGTGCCATCAGTGAGTCGACGGGACAAAGAATTGAAGCTTTCTTT	CAISESTGQRIEAFF
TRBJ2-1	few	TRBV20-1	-	TGCAGTGCTAGAGTTGTCCGGGGGAGCTCCTACAATGAGCAGTTCTTC	CSARVVRGSSYNEQFF
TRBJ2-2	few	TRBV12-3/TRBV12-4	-	TGTGCCAGCAGTTTAAAGGGGCCGGACACCGGGGAGCTGTTTTTT	CASSLKGPDTGELFF
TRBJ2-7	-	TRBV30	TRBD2	TGTGCCTGGATTCCGCGGGGGTCGGGCGAGCAGTACTTC	CAWIPRGSGEQYF
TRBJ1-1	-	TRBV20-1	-	TGCAGTGCCTTCTCGGGGTTCTCCCTACCTGAAGCTTTCTTT	CSAFSGFSLPEAFF
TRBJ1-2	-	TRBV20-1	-	TGCAGTGCTAGGGACAACCGGGGTGGCTACACCTTC	CSARDNRGGYTF
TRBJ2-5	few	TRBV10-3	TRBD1	TGTGCCATCAGTCCACACGCCCGGACAGGGGGCGGTGAGACCCAGTACTTC	CAISPHARTGGGETQYF
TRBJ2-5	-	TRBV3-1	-	TGTGCCAGCAGCCAAGAAGGTAGAAGAGCGGAGACCCAGTACTTC	CASSQEGRRAETQYF
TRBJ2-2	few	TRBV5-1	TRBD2	TGCGCCAGCAGCCCGTGGACTAGCGGGGACAACACCGGGGAGCTGTTTTTT	CASSPWTSGDNTGELFF
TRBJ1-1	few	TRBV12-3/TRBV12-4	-	TGTGCCAGCAGCTCGAGGTCTGTCACTGAAGCTTTCTTT	CASSSRSVTEAFF
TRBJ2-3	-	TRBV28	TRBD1	TGTGCCAGCAGTGGGGGACAGGGTGGTACGCAGTATTTT	CASSGGQGGTQYF
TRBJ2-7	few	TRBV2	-	TGTGCCAGCAGTGACACCCCAGGGTACGGCTACGAGCAGTACTTC	CASSDTPGYGYEQYF
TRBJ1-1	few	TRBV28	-	TGTGCCAGCAGGCCACAGCAGCCTGAAGCTTTCTTT	CASRPQQPEAFF
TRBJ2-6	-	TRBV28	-	TGTGCCAGCAGCATTACAGGGTTAGGGGCCAACGTCCTGACTTTC	CASSITGLGANVLTF
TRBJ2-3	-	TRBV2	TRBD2	TGTGCCAGCGGGGGGGAGGGAGATACGCAGTATTTT	CASGGEGDTQYF
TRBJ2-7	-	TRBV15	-	TGTGCCACCAGCACCCGACTCCTTTACGAGCAGTACTTC	CATSTRLLYEQYF
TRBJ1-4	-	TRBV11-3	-	TGTGCCAGCAGCGGCGATTTAAATGAAAAACTGTTTTTT	CASSGDLNEKLFF
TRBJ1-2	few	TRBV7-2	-	TGTGCCAGCAGCTTAGAGAAGGGATTGAGGGGAGTAACCTTC	CASSLEKGLRGVTF
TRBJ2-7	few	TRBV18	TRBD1	TGTGCCAGCTCACCACCCGGGACAGGGGGTAGGGAGCAGTACTTC	CASSPPGTGGREQYF
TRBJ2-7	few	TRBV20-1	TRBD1	TGCAGTGCTAGAGGATGGGAGGACAGGGCTACCTACGAGCAGTACTTC	CSARGWEDRATYEQYF
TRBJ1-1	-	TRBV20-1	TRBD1	TGCAGTGCTAGACGGGGACAGATCTGGAACACTGAAGCTTTCTTT	CSARRGQIWNTEAFF
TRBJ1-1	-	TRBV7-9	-	TGTGCCAGCAGCTTAGAAGAGGGGGGGACAGAAGCTTTCTTT	CASSLEEGGTEAFF
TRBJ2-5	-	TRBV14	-	TGTGCCAGCAGCCAGCAACTAGGAGAGACCCAGTACTTC	CASSQQLGETQYF
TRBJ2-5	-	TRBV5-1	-	TGCGCCTGCAGTCCGGCCAGGGAGACCCAGTACTTC	CACSPARETQYF
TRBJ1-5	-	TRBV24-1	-	TGTGCCACCAGTGACAGGTTAAGCAATCAGCCCCAGCATTTT	CATSDRLSNQPQHF